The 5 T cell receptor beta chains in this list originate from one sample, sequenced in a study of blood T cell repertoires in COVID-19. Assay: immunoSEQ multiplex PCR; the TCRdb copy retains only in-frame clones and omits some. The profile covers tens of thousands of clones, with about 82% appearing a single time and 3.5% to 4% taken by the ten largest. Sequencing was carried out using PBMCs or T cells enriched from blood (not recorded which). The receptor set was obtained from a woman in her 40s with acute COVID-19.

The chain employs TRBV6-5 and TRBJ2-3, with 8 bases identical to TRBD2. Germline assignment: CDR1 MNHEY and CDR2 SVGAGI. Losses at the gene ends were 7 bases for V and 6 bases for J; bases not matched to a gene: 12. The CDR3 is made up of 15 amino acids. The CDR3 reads CASTAPGLGFDTQYF. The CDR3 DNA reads TGTGCCAGCACCGCACCGGGACTAGGGTTCGATACGCAGTATTTT.

The CDR3 DNA reads TGTGCCAGCAGCTTGTTTGCAGGTAATCAGCCCCAGCATTTT. Its protein product is CASSLFAGNQPQHF. The chain is built from TRBV5-6 and TRBJ1-5; D unclear. Germline V gene sequence: CDR1 SGHDT, CDR2 YYEEEE. V was pared by 1 base and J by 4 bases, with 9 bases between. CDR3 length: 14 amino acids.

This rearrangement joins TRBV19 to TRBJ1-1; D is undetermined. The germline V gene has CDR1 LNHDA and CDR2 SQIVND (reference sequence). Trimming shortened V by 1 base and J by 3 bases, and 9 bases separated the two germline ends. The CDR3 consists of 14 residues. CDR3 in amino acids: CASSIAARDTEAFF. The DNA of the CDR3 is TGTGCCAGTAGTATAGCGGCCCGGGACACTGAAGCTTTCTTT.

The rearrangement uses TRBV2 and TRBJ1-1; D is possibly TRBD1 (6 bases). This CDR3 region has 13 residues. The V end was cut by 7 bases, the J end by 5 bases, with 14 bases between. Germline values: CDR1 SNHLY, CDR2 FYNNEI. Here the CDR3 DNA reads TGTGCCAGCACGGACAGAAGCTTGACTGAAGCTTTCTTT. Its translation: CASTDRSLTEAFF.

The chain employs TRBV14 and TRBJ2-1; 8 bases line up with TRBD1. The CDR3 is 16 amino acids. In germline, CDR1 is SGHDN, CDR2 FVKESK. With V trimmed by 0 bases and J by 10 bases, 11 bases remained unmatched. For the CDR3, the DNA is TGTGCCAGCAGCCAAGACTTGGGGACAGGTTGGATAGAGCAGTTCTTC. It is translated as CASSQDLGTGWIEQFF.